Sequencing of this T cell receptor (beta chain) was carried out in a study of control samples from healthy donors and cancer patients. The germline gives CDR1 SGHTA, CDR2 FQGNSA. Deletions cut 3 bases from V and 2 bases from J, with 6 bases between. CDR3 size: 13 residues. Produced via immunoSEQ multiplex PCR; TCRdb's table is partial and in-frame only. The sample has over 150,000 clones, more than 90% seen once; the top ten hold around 1.5%. The TCR was taken from a man younger than 45 in good health. This sequence joins TRBV7-2 and TRBJ2-3, with D unresolved. The sample was blood. CDR3 loop: CASSFSNTDTQYF. CDR3 DNA sequence: TGTGCCAGCAGCTTTTCCAACACAGATACGCAGTATTTT.